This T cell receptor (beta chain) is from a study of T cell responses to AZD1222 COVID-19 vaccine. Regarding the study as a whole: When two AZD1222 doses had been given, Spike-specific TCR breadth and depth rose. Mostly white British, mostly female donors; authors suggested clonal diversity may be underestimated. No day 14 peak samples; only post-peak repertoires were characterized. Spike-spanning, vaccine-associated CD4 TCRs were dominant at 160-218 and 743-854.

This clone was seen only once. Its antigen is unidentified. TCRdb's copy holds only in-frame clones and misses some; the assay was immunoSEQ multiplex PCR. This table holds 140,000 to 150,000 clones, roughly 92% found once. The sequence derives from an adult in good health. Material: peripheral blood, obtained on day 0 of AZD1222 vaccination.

CDR3 amino acids: CASSWGERSNQPQHF. The CDR3 bases are TGTGCCAGTAGTTGGGGGGAAAGAAGCAATCAGCCCCAGCATTTT. The chain joins TRBV19 to TRBJ1-5, with D maybe TRBD1 (5 bases). The CDR3 consists of 15 residues. V dropped 5 bases and J dropped 1 base, with 12 bases sitting between them. Germline CDR1 and CDR2: LNHDA and SQIVND (reference sequence). Full variable domain (missing parts from reference TRBV19 and TRBJ1-5): DGGITQSPKYLFRKEGQNVTLSCEQNLNHDAMYWYRQDPGQGLRLIYYSQIVNDFQKGDIAEGYSVSREKKESFPLTVTSAQKNPTAFYLCASSWGERSNQPQHFGDGTRLSIL.